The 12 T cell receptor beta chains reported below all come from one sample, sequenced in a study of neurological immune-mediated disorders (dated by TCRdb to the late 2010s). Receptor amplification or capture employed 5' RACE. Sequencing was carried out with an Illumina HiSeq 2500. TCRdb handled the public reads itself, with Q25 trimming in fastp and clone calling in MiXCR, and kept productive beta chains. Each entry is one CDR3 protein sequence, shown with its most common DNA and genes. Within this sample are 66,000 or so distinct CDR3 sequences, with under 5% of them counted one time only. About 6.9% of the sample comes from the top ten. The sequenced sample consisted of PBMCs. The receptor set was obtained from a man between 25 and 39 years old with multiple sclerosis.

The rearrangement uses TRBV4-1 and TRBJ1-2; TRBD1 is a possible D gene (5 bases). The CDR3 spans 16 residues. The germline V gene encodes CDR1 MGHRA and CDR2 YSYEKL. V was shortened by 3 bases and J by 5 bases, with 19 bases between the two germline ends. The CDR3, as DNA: TGCGCCAGCAGCCAGCGGGAGAGGGGAAGAAGGTATGGCTACACCTTC. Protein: CASSQRERGRRYGYTF.

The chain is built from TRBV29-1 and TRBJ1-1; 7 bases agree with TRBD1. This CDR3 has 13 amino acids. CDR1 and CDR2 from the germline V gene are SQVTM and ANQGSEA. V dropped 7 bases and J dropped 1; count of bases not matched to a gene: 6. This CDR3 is CSAEQGTNTEAFF. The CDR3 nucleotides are TGCAGCGCCGAACAGGGGACGAACACTGAAGCTTTCTTT. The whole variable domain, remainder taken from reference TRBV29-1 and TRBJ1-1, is SAVISQKPSRDICQRGTSLTIQCQVDSQVTMMFWYRQQPGQSLTLIATANQGSEATYESGFVIDKFPISRPNLTFSTLTVSNMSPEDSSIYLCSAEQGTNTEAFFGQGTRLTVV.

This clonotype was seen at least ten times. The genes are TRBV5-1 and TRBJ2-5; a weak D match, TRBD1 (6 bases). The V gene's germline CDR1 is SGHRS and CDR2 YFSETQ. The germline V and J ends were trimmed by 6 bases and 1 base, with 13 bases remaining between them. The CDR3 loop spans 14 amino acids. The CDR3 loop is CASNPQGSQETQYF. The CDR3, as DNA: TGCGCCAGCAACCCCCAGGGGAGCCAAGAGACCCAGTACTTC.

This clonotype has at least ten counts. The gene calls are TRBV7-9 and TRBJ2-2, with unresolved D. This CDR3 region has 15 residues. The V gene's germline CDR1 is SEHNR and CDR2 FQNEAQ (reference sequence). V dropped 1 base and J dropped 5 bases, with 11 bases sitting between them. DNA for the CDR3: TGTGCCAGCAGCTTAGTACGCAGCTTTACCGGGGAGCTGTTTTTT. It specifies CASSLVRSFTGELFF.

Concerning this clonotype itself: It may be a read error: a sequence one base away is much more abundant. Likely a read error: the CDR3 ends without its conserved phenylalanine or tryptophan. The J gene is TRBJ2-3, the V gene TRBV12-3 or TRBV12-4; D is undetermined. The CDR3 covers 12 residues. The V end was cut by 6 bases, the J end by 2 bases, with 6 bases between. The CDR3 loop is CASRRATDTQYC. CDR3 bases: TGTGCCAGCAGGAGAGCCACAGATACGCAGTATTGT.

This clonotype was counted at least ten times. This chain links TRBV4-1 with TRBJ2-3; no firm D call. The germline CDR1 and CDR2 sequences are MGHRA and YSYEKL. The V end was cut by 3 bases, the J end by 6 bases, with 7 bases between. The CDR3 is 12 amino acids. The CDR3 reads CASSQRLDTQYF. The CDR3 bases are TGCGCCAGCAGCCAGAGATTGGATACGCAGTATTTT.

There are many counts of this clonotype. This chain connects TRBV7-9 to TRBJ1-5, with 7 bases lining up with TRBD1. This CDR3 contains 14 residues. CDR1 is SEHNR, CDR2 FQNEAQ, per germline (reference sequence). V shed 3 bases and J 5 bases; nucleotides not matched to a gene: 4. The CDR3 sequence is CASSLGTVDQPQHF. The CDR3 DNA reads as TGTGCCAGCAGCTTGGGGACAGTTGATCAGCCCCAGCATTTT.

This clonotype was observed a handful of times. The DNA for the CDR3 is TGTGCCAGCAGTGCCACAGGGAGGGGAACTGAAGCTTTCTTT. This codes for CASSATGRGTEAFF. The chain carries TRBV6-4 and TRBJ1-1; maybe TRBD1 (6 bases). V was shortened by 4 bases and J by 5 bases, with 14 bases between the two germline ends. CDR1 and CDR2 from the germline V gene are MRHNA and SNTAGT. This CDR3 is built from 14 residues.

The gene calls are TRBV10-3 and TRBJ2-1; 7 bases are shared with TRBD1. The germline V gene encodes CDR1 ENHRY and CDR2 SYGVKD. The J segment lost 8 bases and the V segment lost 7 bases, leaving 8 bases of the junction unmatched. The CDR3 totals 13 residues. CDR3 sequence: CAITDRIVDEQFF. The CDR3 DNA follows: TGTGCCATCACGGACAGGATAGTCGATGAGCAGTTCTTC.

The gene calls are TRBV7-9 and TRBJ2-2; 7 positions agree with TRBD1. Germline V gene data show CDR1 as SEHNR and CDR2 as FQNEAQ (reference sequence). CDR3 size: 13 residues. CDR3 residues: CAKDREPTGELFF. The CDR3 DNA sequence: TGTGCTAAAGACAGGGAACCCACCGGGGAGCTGTTTTTT.

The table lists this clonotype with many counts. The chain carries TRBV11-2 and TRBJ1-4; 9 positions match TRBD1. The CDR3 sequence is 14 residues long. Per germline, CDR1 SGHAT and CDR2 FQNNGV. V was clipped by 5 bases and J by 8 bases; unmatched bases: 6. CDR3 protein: CASSPGTGREKLFF. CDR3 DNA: TGTGCCAGCAGCCCCGGGACAGGGAGAGAAAAACTGTTTTTT. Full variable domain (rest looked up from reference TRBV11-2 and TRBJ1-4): EAGVAQSPRYKIIEKRQSVAFWCNPISGHATLYWYQQILGQGPKLLIQFQNNGVVDDSQLPKDRFSAERLKGVDSTLKIQPAKLEDSAVYLCASSPGTGREKLFFGSGTQLSVL.

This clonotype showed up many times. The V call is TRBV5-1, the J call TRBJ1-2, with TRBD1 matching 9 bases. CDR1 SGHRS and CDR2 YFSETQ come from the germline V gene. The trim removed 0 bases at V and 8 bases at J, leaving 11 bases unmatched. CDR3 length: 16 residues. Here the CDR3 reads CASSLVGQGQGGGYTF. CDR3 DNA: TGCGCCAGCAGCTTGGTGGGACAGGGCCAAGGAGGCGGCTACACCTTC. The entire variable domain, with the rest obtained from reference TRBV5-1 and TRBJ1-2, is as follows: KAGVTQTPRYLIKTRGQQVTLSCSPISGHRSVSWYQQTPGQGLQFLFEYFSETQRNKGNFPGRFSGRQFSNSRSEMNVSTLELGDSALYLCASSLVGQGQGGGYTFGSGTRLTVV.